Listed below are T cell receptor beta chains from one sample, sequenced in a study of T cell changes during pregnancy in multiple sclerosis. TCRdb's copy holds only in-frame clones and misses some; the assay was immunoSEQ multiplex PCR. This table holds around 59,000 clones, around 92% found once. Material: peripheral blood, obtained in the first trimester of pregnancy. The origin of the receptors is a female donor with multiple sclerosis, enrolled in a pregnancy study. The CDR3 runs from the conserved cysteine through the conserved F or W.

j_gene,v_gene,CDR3aa
TRBJ1-1,TRBV14,CASSQDLMNTEAFF
TRBJ2-7,TRBV7-2,CASSPNGALGEQYF
TRBJ2-5,TRBV9,CASSAGLAGRQETQYF
TRBJ2-2,TRBV4-3,CASSQGNRPTGELFF
TRBJ2-1,TRBV5-1,CASADMTGSYNEQFF
TRBJ1-5,TRBV30,CAWSVGTGFYQPQHF
TRBJ2-3,TRBV6-4,CASSETSVLDTQYF
TRBJ1-1,TRBV5-4,CASSPPRYRGMNTEAFF
TRBJ1-2,TRBV4-3,CASSQGPGQPYGYTF
TRBJ2-7,TRBV27,CASWGGHEQYF
TRBJ1-2,TRBV4-3,CASSQGGAGPDGYTF
TRBJ2-1,TRBV20-1,CSAQGAREQFF
TRBJ2-3,TRBV9,CASSAFSGGGTDTQYF
TRBJ2-7,TRBV7-2,CASSFGTRNYEQYF
TRBJ2-1,TRBV27,CASSFNNEQFF
TRBJ2-7,TRBV6-5,CASSPQGGAYEQYF
TRBJ2-5,TRBV11-2,CASSLASGGAAKTQYF
TRBJ1-2,TRBV9,CASSETGGSYGYTF
TRBJ2-2,TRBV18,CASSPKRLAGDNTGELFF
TRBJ2-7,TRBV7-2,CASSQDRPSYEQYF
TRBJ2-1,TRBV5-1,CASSPQGFTYNEQFF
TRBJ2-7,TRBV2,CASSGSRMPYEQYF
TRBJ2-2,TRBV25-1,CASSLTGPGELFF
TRBJ1-6,TRBV11-2,CASSLGGGSSPLHF
TRBJ2-1,TRBV29-1,CSVGGYEQFF
TRBJ2-4,TRBV4-2,CASSHTPGLGKNIQYF
TRBJ2-1,TRBV7-3,CASSLMGGGAESEQFF
TRBJ2-1,TRBV7-3,CASSSTPGLRSYNEQFF
TRBJ2-2,TRBV7-7,CASSLGRSPTGELFF
TRBJ2-3,TRBV10-3,CAISEGRAPTDTQYF
TRBJ2-1,TRBV15,CATSRGGTGSNEQFF
TRBJ2-5,TRBV18,CASSPRVQGIQETQYF
TRBJ1-5,TRBV7-2,CASSLWSGQPQHF
TRBJ1-2,TRBV10-3,CAIRRQYGYTF
TRBJ2-3,TRBV2,CASSEARGLVTDTQYF
TRBJ2-3,TRBV19,CASQYDRATDTQYF
TRBJ2-3,TRBV9,CASSPGLAGGPGDTQYF
TRBJ2-3,TRBV30,CAWSADHRDTQYF
TRBJ2-1,TRBV5-4,CASSLVGSGGYNEQFF
TRBJ2-5,TRBV13,CASSLGPGKGETQYF
TRBJ1-3,TRBV19,CASSIEGTVGDRRNTIYF
TRBJ1-1,TRBV10-1,CASSESGGPNTEAFF
TRBJ2-5,TRBV7-9,CASSLVLGQETQYF
TRBJ1-1,TRBV7-6,CASSHGQGATEAFF
TRBJ1-2,TRBV9,CASSVGQNYGYTF
TRBJ1-5,TRBV7-9,CASSRTGNQPQHF
TRBJ2-6,TRBV6-5,CASSLGQGSGANVLTF
TRBJ1-5,TRBV11-2,CASSLGPAQGAQHF
TRBJ2-2,TRBV18,CASSPSSSGVNTGELFF
TRBJ2-2,TRBV11-2,CASSPLEGVRRNTGELFF
TRBJ1-2,TRBV6-5,CASRLTGTGNGYTF
TRBJ2-2,TRBV2,CASSEAGLAGPTGELFF
TRBJ2-1,TRBV4-2,CASSQGPSDTYNEQFF
TRBJ1-2,TRBV11-1,CASSLVPTGDLYGYTF
TRBJ2-5,TRBV7-6,CASSLVAAGGPQETQYF
TRBJ2-1,TRBV7-2,CASSLRLSGALNEQFF
TRBJ2-1,TRBV5-4,CASSLGGGAREQFF
TRBJ1-2,TRBV6-5,CASLGLDRYGYTF
TRBJ1-2,TRBV6-5,CASSVGANYGYTF
TRBJ1-3,TRBV5-4,CASSTEYSGNTIYF